What follows are 26 T cell receptor beta chains derived from one specimen sequenced in a study of T-cell reconstitution after alpha-beta-depleted transplantation in children. Preparing the TCRbeta library involved the use of unique molecular identifiers. TCRdb independently ran MiXCR on the PCR reads; one entry per CDR3 protein. Of 350,000 to 400,000 distinct CDR3 sequences in the sample, around 20% were seen once. The sequencing here drew on PBMCs from the stem cell graft donor, taken from the stem cell graft. These receptors were obtained from a human donor who donated a stem cell graft to a child with acute myeloid leukemia.

V usage is TRBV7-8 and J usage is TRBJ2-3; 7 nucleotides match TRBD1. Germline V gives CDR1 SGHVS, CDR2 FQNEAQ. Trimming took 5 bases from V and 11 from J; bases not matched to a gene: 16. The CDR3 consists of 15 residues. The CDR3 bases are TGTGCCAGCAGCCTACCGGGACAGATTTTAGTGCAGCAGTATTTT. It specifies CASSLPGQILVQQYF. Complete variable domain (other parts from reference TRBV7-8 and TRBJ2-3): GAGVSQSPRYKVAKRGQDVALRCDPISGHVSLFWYQQALGQGPEFLTYFQNEAQLDKSGLPSDRFFAERPEGSVSTLKIQRTQQEDSAVYLCASSLPGQILVQQYFGPGTRLTVL.

This chain joins TRBV29-1 and TRBJ2-1, with 7 bases aligning to TRBD1. The ends lost 1 base at V and 4 bases at J; junction bases unmatched: 10. The CDR3 runs 16 residues. Germline-derived CDR1 and CDR2 are SQVTM and ANQGSEA. The CDR3 reads CSVEGEDRSFYNEQFF. CDR3 sequence (DNA): TGCAGCGTTGAAGGTGAGGACAGGAGTTTTTACAATGAGCAGTTCTTC.

CDR3 in amino acids: CSASNPQGAGDEQFF. CDR3 DNA: TGCAGTGCTAGTAACCCCCAGGGAGCCGGCGATGAGCAGTTCTTC. The chain combines TRBV20-1 with TRBJ2-1, with D perhaps TRBD1 or TRBD2 (5 bases each). The V end was cut by 3 bases, the J end by 8 bases, with 20 bases between. Germline V CDR1 and CDR2: DFQATT, SNEGSKA (reference sequence). The CDR3 extends over 15 amino acids.

V is TRBV12-3 or TRBV12-4 and J is TRBJ1-5; the match to TRBD1 covers 7 bases. The CDR3 covers 16 residues. Trimming took 2 bases from V and 0 from J; bases not matched to a gene: 4. CDR3 residues: CASSLYRGLSNQPQHF. For the CDR3, the DNA is TGTGCCAGCAGTTTATATAGGGGGCTTAGCAATCAGCCCCAGCATTTT.

This clonotype was counted ten times or more. The chain employs TRBV29-1 and TRBJ2-7; weak D call: TRBD2 (6 bases). CDR3 length: 13 residues. Germline CDR1 and CDR2: SQVTM and ANQGSEA. Trimming left V 6 bases short and J 2 bases short, with 14 bases between. Written as DNA, the CDR3 is TGCAGCGTACCGGGACTGACCACCTACGAGCAGTACTTC. Protein product: CSVPGLTTYEQYF.

In its sample, this clonotype was seen many times. The chain uses TRBV20-1 and TRBJ2-7; the D gene is possibly TRBD2 (5 bases). V lost 2 bases and J lost 2, with 7 bases in between. The CDR3 totals 12 residues. CDR1 and CDR2 from the germline V gene are DFQATT and SNEGSKA (reference sequence). The CDR3 sequence is CSARRTAYEQYF. DNA for the CDR3: TGCAGTGCTAGACGGACTGCCTACGAGCAGTACTTC.

This chain's CDR3 is CSVAPTSGIRDEQYF. The CDR3 nucleotides are TGCAGCGTCGCCCCAACAAGCGGGATAAGGGACGAGCAGTACTTC. The V gene is TRBV29-1, the J gene TRBJ2-7, with 7 nucleotides matching TRBD2. Germline CDR1 and CDR2: SQVTM and ANQGSEA. This CDR3 is built from 15 residues. V dropped 6 bases and J dropped 5; count of bases not matched to a gene: 16.

Note on this clonotype: The junction differs from germline at one of its ends, possibly a read error. The V call is TRBV5-1, the J call TRBJ2-2; possibly TRBD1 or TRBD2 for D (6 bases each). The CDR3 is 15 residues long. CDR1 and CDR2 from the germline V gene are SGHRS and YFSETQ. The CDR3 nucleotides are TGCGCCAGCAGCTCGGGGGCGGAGAACGCCGGGGAGCTGTTTTTT. Translating gives CASSSGAENAGELFF.

This clonotype was seen many times. In nucleotides, the CDR3 is TGCAGTGCTAGGGAACATTCTGGGTACGAGCAGTACTTC. Protein product: CSAREHSGYEQYF. This chain joins TRBV20-1 and TRBJ2-7, with D hard to call. Germline assignment: CDR1 DFQATT and CDR2 SNEGSKA (reference sequence). This CDR3 comprises 13 residues. The V end was cut by 3 bases, the J end by 4 bases, with 13 bases between.

To note about this clonotype: One end of the junction fails to match germline, which may point to a read error. The chain recombines TRBV7-9 with TRBJ2-3; D is undetermined. Germline loops: CDR1 SEHNR, CDR2 FQNEAQ (reference sequence). This CDR3 spans 14 amino acids. This CDR3 reads CASSLWQDTNTQYF. The CDR3 bases are TGTGCCAGCAGCTTATGGCAAGACACAAATACGCAGTATTTT.

The CDR3 DNA reads TGTGCCAGCAGTTACCGGGGACCGCGGAAAGATACGCAGTATTTT. Its protein is CASSYRGPRKDTQYF. The chain recombines TRBV6-5 with TRBJ2-3; D possibly uses TRBD1 or TRBD2 (5 bases each). The germline V gene encodes CDR1 MNHEY and CDR2 SVGAGI. This CDR3 has 15 residues. The ends were cut back, 2 bases at V and 5 bases at J, with 14 bases in the middle.

This clonotype was counted a few times. The CDR3 nucleotides are TGCGCCAGCAGCTTGGGCCCGGGAGGGTCTCCCTACAATGAGCAGTTCTTC. Amino acids: CASSLGPGGSPYNEQFF. The J gene is TRBJ2-1, the V gene TRBV5-1, with TRBD2 matching over 8 bases. The CDR3 consists of 17 residues. The ends lost 0 bases at V and 2 bases at J; junction bases unmatched: 7. Germline-derived CDR1 and CDR2 are SGHRS and YFSETQ.

In this sample, this clonotype turned up a few times. V is TRBV11-2 and J is TRBJ2-1, with 12 bases identical to TRBD2. This CDR3 has 19 amino acids. The V gene end was trimmed by 5 bases and the J gene end by 0 bases; junction bases not matched to a gene: 11. Germline assignment: CDR1 SGHAT and CDR2 FQNNGV. Here the CDR3 DNA reads TGTGCCAGCAGCCGCGGACTAGCGGGACACGCGAGCTCCTACAATGAGCAGTTCTTC. Protein sequence: CASSRGLAGHASSYNEQFF.

The chain employs TRBV2 and TRBJ2-2; D might be TRBD1 (6 bases). The CDR3 loop spans 15 amino acids. Germline CDR1 and CDR2: SNHLY and FYNNEI. V lost 7 bases and J lost 3, with 15 bases in between. Written as DNA, the CDR3 is TGTGCCAGCACCGCAGGGGCGCGCGACACCGGGGAGCTGTTTTTT. This codes for CASTAGARDTGELFF.

The chain combines TRBV28 with TRBJ1-1; D call uncertain. The CDR3 consists of 16 residues. Trimming left V 0 bases short and J 0 bases short, with 11 bases between. Looked up from germline, CDR1 is MDHEN and CDR2 is SYDVKM. CDR3 sequence: CASSLWVLPMNTEAFF. The CDR3 DNA sequence: TGTGCCAGCAGTTTATGGGTCCTACCAATGAACACTGAAGCTTTCTTT.

The chain joins TRBV12-3 or TRBV12-4 to TRBJ2-3, with D hard to call. V gave up 3 bases and J gave up 2 bases, with 12 bases separating them. CDR3 length: 15 amino acids. The CDR3 loop reads CASSFSGSHTDTQYF. The CDR3 DNA follows: TGTGCCAGCAGTTTTTCTGGCTCCCACACAGATACGCAGTATTTT.

The chain uses TRBV28 and TRBJ2-7, with D hard to call. This CDR3 has 11 amino acids. CDR1 is MDHEN, CDR2 SYDVKM, per germline. Trimming took off 8 bases at V and 0 bases at J, with 5 bases between the two ends. CDR3 residues: CASLGSYEQYF. The CDR3 nucleotides read TGTGCCAGCCTTGGCTCCTACGAGCAGTACTTC.

This clonotype was found a few times. This chain connects TRBV29-1 to TRBJ2-5, with D possibly called TRBD1 or TRBD2 (7 bases each). The V and J ends lost 7 bases and 5 bases respectively, with 26 bases between them. From germline, CDR1 is SQVTM and CDR2 ANQGSEA. CDR3 size: 16 residues. DNA of the CDR3: TGCAGCGCTAGCCAGGGGGGGGGGCGGACGGGGGAGACCCAGTACTTC. Protein sequence: CSASQGGGRTGETQYF.

This clonotype came up a few times. This chain connects TRBV12-3 or TRBV12-4 to TRBJ2-7, with D possibly matching TRBD2 (6 bases). The CDR3 is 15 amino acids. V was shortened by 7 bases and J by 0 bases, with 16 bases between the two germline ends. This CDR3 reads CASKLGTSSSYEQYF. The CDR3 region has the DNA TGTGCCAGCAAACTCGGGACTTCTAGCTCCTACGAGCAGTACTTC.

CDR3 in amino acids: CASSQEFPTSGNYNEQFF. DNA of the CDR3: TGTGCCAGCAGCCAAGAGTTCCCCACTAGCGGGAACTACAATGAGCAGTTCTTC. This chain links TRBV3-1 with TRBJ2-1; 10 bases align to TRBD2. With V trimmed by 0 bases and J by 3 bases, 8 bases remained unmatched. CDR3 length: 18 residues. Germline V gene sequence: CDR1 LGHDT, CDR2 YNNKEL (reference sequence).

This clonotype appeared a few times. The V call is TRBV7-8, the J call TRBJ2-7; D gene uncertain. CDR3 length: 14 amino acids. Germline lookup yields CDR1 SGHVS and CDR2 FQNEAQ. Trimming removed 1 base from V and 1 base from J, with 8 bases in between. The CDR3 loop is CASSLGHTSYEQYF. In DNA form, the CDR3 reads TGTGCCAGCAGCTTAGGGCACACGTCCTACGAGCAGTACTTC.

The chain employs TRBV12-3 or TRBV12-4 and TRBJ2-1; 8 nucleotides match TRBD2. The ends lost 7 bases at V and 8 bases at J; junction bases unmatched: 10. This CDR3 is 14 amino acids long. CDR3 residues: CASTLGLARDEQFF. The CDR3, as DNA: TGTGCCAGCACCCTAGGACTAGCAAGGGATGAGCAGTTCTTC.

The table lists this clonotype with many counts. The chain is built from TRBV20-1 and TRBJ2-3, with D tentatively TRBD2 (6 bases). In germline, CDR1 is DFQATT, CDR2 SNEGSKA (reference sequence). CDR3 length equals 15 residues. Trimming stripped 0 bases from V and 2 bases from J, with 12 bases between. This CDR3 reads CSARDHGGTTDTQYF. CDR3 DNA sequence: TGCAGTGCTAGAGATCATGGCGGGACCACAGATACGCAGTATTTT.

The rearrangement joins TRBV27 to TRBJ2-1; 7 bases map to TRBD2. Trimming cost V 8 bases and J 5 bases; bases outside gene matches: 15. The CDR3 is 16 amino acids. Germline CDR1 MNHEY, CDR2 SMNVEV (reference sequence). Here the CDR3 reads CASRPLQRGGDNEQFF. CDR3 sequence (DNA): TGTGCCAGCCGACCCCTCCAGCGGGGAGGGGACAATGAGCAGTTCTTC.

This clonotype was observed a handful of times. V gene TRBV24-1 combines with J gene TRBJ2-7, with 9 bases fitting TRBD1. Trimming removed 2 bases from V and 6 bases from J; junction bases left unmatched: 7. From germline, CDR1 is KGHDR and CDR2 SFDVKD. This CDR3 contains 15 residues. The CDR3 region is CATSDYAQGASEQYF. In nucleotides, the CDR3 is TGTGCCACCAGTGATTACGCACAGGGGGCTAGCGAGCAGTACTTC.

The CDR3 sequence: CASSGGLRNTEAFF. DNA for the CDR3: TGTGCCAGCAGCGGGGGACTCAGGAACACTGAAGCTTTCTTT. V usage is TRBV25-1 and J usage is TRBJ1-1; tentatively, D is TRBD1 (5 bases). Germline V CDR1 and CDR2: MGHDK, SYGVNS. Trimming stripped 6 bases from V and 1 base from J, with 12 bases between. This CDR3 has 14 amino acids.